A single sample gave rise to the 21 T cell receptor beta chains below, sequenced in a study of PD-1 blockade in classical Hodgkin lymphoma. Sequencing used immunoSEQ multiplex PCR; TCRdb keeps in-frame clones, though not all of them. This table holds under 100,000 clones, approximately 80% found once. Autologous stem cell transplantation was followed by relapse in every patient, and brentuximab vedotin exposure varied. Here the sequenced sample was peripheral blood mononuclear cells (PBMCs), taken at baseline. The origin of the receptors is a human donor with classical Hodgkin lymphoma.

This clone was seen a few times. The CDR3 loop is CASSDWKNTEAFF. In DNA, the CDR3 is TGTGCCAGCAGTGACTGGAAGAACACTGAAGCTTTCTTT. The chain joins TRBV2 to TRBJ1-1; D is unresolved. The CDR3 runs to 13 residues. Trimming took off 3 bases at V and 1 base at J, with 6 bases between the two ends. The V gene's germline CDR1 is SNHLY and CDR2 FYNNEI.

CDR3 bases: TGTGCCATCAGTGAACAGGGAGGGGGCTACGAGCAGTACTTC. It is translated as CAISEQGGGYEQYF. The rearrangement uses TRBV10-3 and TRBJ2-7, with D perhaps matching TRBD2 (7 bases). V was trimmed by 3 bases and J by 3 bases, leaving 12 bases between them. This CDR3 comprises 14 residues. Per germline, CDR1 ENHRY and CDR2 SYGVKD.

This chain links TRBV10-3 with TRBJ1-2; D is undetermined. Deletions cut 1 base from V and 8 bases from J, with 11 bases between. CDR1 ENHRY and CDR2 SYGVKD come from the germline V gene. The CDR3 loop spans 13 amino acids. In DNA form, the CDR3 reads TGTGCCATCAGTGAGTTGGAGGTGGGCGGCTACACCTTC. This gives the protein CAISELEVGGYTF.

This clone was detected only a few times. This sequence joins TRBV2 and TRBJ1-2, with D hard to call. V dropped 2 bases and J dropped 6 bases, with 4 bases sitting between them. Germline V lookup: CDR1 SNHLY, CDR2 FYNNEI. The CDR3 loop spans 11 amino acids. The CDR3 loop is CASSEIHGYTF. The CDR3 coding sequence is TGTGCCAGCAGTGAAATTCATGGCTACACCTTC.

This rearrangement joins TRBV2 to TRBJ2-5; D is uncertain. Deletions cut 3 bases from V and 2 bases from J, with 10 bases between. Germline lookup yields CDR1 SNHLY and CDR2 FYNNEI. This CDR3 has 14 amino acids. The CDR3 nucleotides read TGTGCCAGCAGTGATGGAAGAATGCAAGAGACCCAGTACTTC. Amino acids: CASSDGRMQETQYF.

The V and J genes are TRBV7-8 and TRBJ2-2; D perhaps matches TRBD1 (5 bases). This CDR3 has 14 residues. Trimming removed 8 bases from V and 2 bases from J, with 12 bases in between. Germline CDR1 SGHVS, CDR2 FQNEAQ. The CDR3 DNA sequence: TGTGCCAGCGGCAGGGTCCTTAACACCGGGGAGCTGTTTTTT. Protein: CASGRVLNTGELFF.

The genes are TRBV5-4 and TRBJ2-7; D may correspond to TRBD1 or TRBD2 (5 bases each). The V and J ends lost 4 bases and 3 bases respectively, with 20 bases between them. The germline gives CDR1 SGHNT, CDR2 YYREEE (reference sequence). The CDR3 is 16 amino acids. CDR3 residues: CASSPSTGTIDYEQYF. The DNA of the CDR3 is TGTGCCAGCAGCCCGTCCACCGGGACGATCGACTACGAGCAGTACTTC.

V and J are TRBV12-5 and TRBJ2-1, with 10 nucleotides matching TRBD2. CDR1 is LGHNT, CDR2 FRNRAP, per germline. The CDR3 sequence is 16 residues long. J lost 9 bases, V lost 5 bases, and 13 bases had no gene match. In nucleotides, the CDR3 is TGTGCTAGTGGTCCCACGGGGTTAGCGGGAGGACGTGAGCAGTTCTTC. Translation: CASGPTGLAGGREQFF.

The rearrangement links TRBV27 to TRBJ2-1, with 13 bases that match TRBD2. The CDR3 has 16 amino acids. The V gene end was trimmed by 4 bases and the J gene end by 7 bases; junction bases not matched to a gene: 7. CDR1 and CDR2 from the germline V gene are MNHEY and SMNVEV (reference sequence). This CDR3 reads CASSSPGLAGPNEQFF. CDR3 nucleotide sequence: TGTGCCAGCAGTTCTCCGGGACTAGCGGGACCAAATGAGCAGTTCTTC.

The rearrangement joins TRBV15 to TRBJ1-3; D gene unclear. Trimming took off 1 base at V and 0 bases at J, with 10 bases between the two ends. The length of the CDR3 is 16 residues. Germline V lookup: CDR1 LNHNV, CDR2 YYDKDF (reference sequence). Here the CDR3 reads CATSRGGGVSGNTIYF. The DNA of the CDR3 is TGTGCCACCAGCAGAGGGGGTGGAGTCTCTGGAAACACCATATATTTT.

The V and J genes are TRBV11-3 and TRBJ2-3; D is ambiguous. V was shortened by 5 bases and J by 14 bases, with 17 bases between the two germline ends. Per the germline V gene, CDR1 is SGHNT and CDR2 is YENEEA. CDR3 size: 12 residues. DNA for the CDR3: TGTGCCAGCAGCCGGGCCCCCGGACCCCCGTATTTT. Translation: CASSRAPGPPYF.

The genes are TRBV10-3 and TRBJ2-3; D remains ambiguous. Germline V gene data show CDR1 as ENHRY and CDR2 as SYGVKD. The CDR3 totals 13 residues. Trimming took off 4 bases at V and 11 bases at J, with 16 bases between the two ends. The CDR3 sequence: CAISGLDPNGQYF. The CDR3 DNA is TGTGCCATCAGTGGACTCGATCCCAATGGGCAGTATTTT.

This clone has only one observation. CDR3 amino acids: CAWSPQVASGTEAFF. The DNA for the CDR3 is TGTGCCTGGAGCCCCCAGGTCGCCAGTGGCACTGAAGCTTTCTTT. This chain joins TRBV30 and TRBJ1-1, with D unresolved. Germline assignment: CDR1 GTSNPN and CDR2 SVGIG (reference sequence). The CDR3 spans 15 residues. Trimming removed 3 bases from V and 4 bases from J, with 18 bases in between.

This sequence joins TRBV5-1 and TRBJ2-7, with D unclear. The V end lost 0 bases, the J end lost 0 bases, and 10 bases lay between the germline ends. CDR1 is SGHRS, CDR2 YFSETQ, per germline. This CDR3 comprises 15 residues. Here the CDR3 reads CASSLEVSPSYEQYF. The CDR3 nucleotides read TGCGCCAGCAGCTTGGAGGTTAGCCCCTCCTACGAGCAGTACTTC.

This rearrangement joins TRBV5-4 to TRBJ2-2; D may be TRBD1 (6 bases). The CDR3 covers 15 residues. Germline V CDR1 and CDR2: SGHNT, YYREEE (reference sequence). V was shortened by 2 bases and J by 5 bases, with 13 bases between the two germline ends. CDR3 in amino acids: CASSFRGSETGELFF. The CDR3 DNA reads as TGTGCCAGCAGCTTCAGGGGATCGGAGACCGGGGAGCTGTTTTTT.

The V gene is TRBV19, the J gene TRBJ2-3; D may match TRBD1 or TRBD2 (6 bases each). V was trimmed by 6 bases and J by 1 base, leaving 14 bases between them. Germline V lookup: CDR1 LNHDA, CDR2 SQIVND (reference sequence). The CDR3 sequence is 15 residues long. CDR3 bases: TGTGCCAGTAGCCTGGGGGCTAGCGGCACAGATACGCAGTATTTT. Protein sequence: CASSLGASGTDTQYF.

Points on this clone: Other DNA sequences of this sample code for an identical CDR3. CDR3 coding DNA: TGTGCCAGCAGCCAAGATTGGGCCCGAGAGACCCAGTACTTC. This codes for CASSQDWARETQYF. V gene TRBV14 combines with J gene TRBJ2-5; D remains ambiguous. The V end lost 0 bases, the J end lost 4 bases, and 9 bases lay between the germline ends. The CDR3 runs to 14 residues. Germline CDR1 SGHDN, CDR2 FVKESK.

The V and J genes are TRBV21-1 and TRBJ2-5; the table names TRBD2, a call not compared with the DNA. TRBV21-1 is a listed pseudogene. The CDR3 spans 16 residues. The CDR3 sequence: CASSTGGRPSQETQYF. The CDR3 DNA sequence: TGTGCCAGCAGCACGGGGGGCAGGCCTAGTCAAGAGACCCAGTACTTC.

The chain has TRBV4-1 and TRBJ2-1, with D unclear. The CDR3 runs to 15 residues. Deletions cut 0 bases from V and 4 bases from J, with 10 bases between. CDR1 MGHRA and CDR2 YSYEKL come from the germline V gene. CDR3 bases: TGCGCCAGCAGCCAAGATAAGACTCGATACAATGAGCAGTTCTTC. Translation: CASSQDKTRYNEQFF.

The chain is built from TRBV15 and TRBJ2-1; D is unresolved. The ends were cut back, 1 base at V and 2 bases at J, with 15 bases in the middle. Germline V gene lookup returns CDR1 LNHNV and CDR2 YYDKDF (reference sequence). The CDR3 is 17 amino acids. CDR3 in amino acids: CATSRGLSVETYNEQFF. The CDR3 DNA reads as TGTGCCACCAGCAGAGGACTTTCAGTTGAGACCTACAATGAGCAGTTCTTC.

V is TRBV15 and J is TRBJ2-1; no clear D. V was trimmed by 0 bases and J by 4 bases, leaving 16 bases between them. The germline gives CDR1 LNHNV, CDR2 YYDKDF (reference sequence). The CDR3 is 17 amino acids. For the CDR3, the DNA is TGTGCCACCAGCAGAGATCCTATAGAGGCCGTATACAATGAGCAGTTCTTC. Residues: CATSRDPIEAVYNEQFF.